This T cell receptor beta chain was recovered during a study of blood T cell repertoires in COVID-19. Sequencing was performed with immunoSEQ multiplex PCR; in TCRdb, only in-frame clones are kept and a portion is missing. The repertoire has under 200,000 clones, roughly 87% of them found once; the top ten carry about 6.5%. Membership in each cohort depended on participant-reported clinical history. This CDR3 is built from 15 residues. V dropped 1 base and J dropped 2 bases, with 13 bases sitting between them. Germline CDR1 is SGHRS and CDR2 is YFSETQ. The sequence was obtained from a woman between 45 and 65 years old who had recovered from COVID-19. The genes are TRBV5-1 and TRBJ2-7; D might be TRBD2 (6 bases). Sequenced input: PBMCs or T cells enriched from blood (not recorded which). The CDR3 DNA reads TGCGCCAGCAGCTTGACTAGCTTCGGCGCCTACGAGCAGTACTTC. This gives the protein CASSLTSFGAYEQYF.